This T cell receptor (beta chain) came from a study of blood T cell repertoires in COVID-19. This clone has a single count. CDR3 length: 15 residues. V was shortened by 4 bases and J by 1 base, with 12 bases between the two germline ends. Germline CDR1 is SGHKS and CDR2 is YYEKEE (reference sequence). TCRdb keeps only in-frame clones here, not all; method: immunoSEQ multiplex PCR. This repertoire shows approximately 180,000 clones, more than 70% found once; its top ten account for under 8%. This TCR was recovered from a man aged 35 to 55 who had recovered from COVID-19. The chain carries TRBV5-5 and TRBJ1-5; a possible D gene is TRBD1 (5 bases). Sequencing used PBMCs or T cells enriched from blood (not recorded which). The CDR3 DNA follows: TGTGCCAGCAGCACGGACGGACAAAGCAATCAGCCCCAGCATTTT. The encoded protein is CASSTDGQSNQPQHF.